This record concerns one T cell receptor beta chain sequence. This clone was detected only a few times. It has no known antigen specificity. No base quality values were provided; no much bigger clone lies one nucleotide off. A total of about 31 patients with locally advanced or metastatic urothelial carcinoma, treated at Memorial Sloan Kettering on a trial protocol, made up the cohort. Peripheral blood mononuclear cells were collected pretreatment and during treatment, with between 1 and 8 total time points obtained per patient. The Qiagen DNeasy Blood extraction kit was used to purify genomic DNA from total PBMCs and tumor samples. PBMCs were collected pretreatment and during treatment and were isolated and stored as previously described. The data were taken from a study of PD-L1 blockade in urothelial cancer (dated by TCRdb to 2016 to 2017). The study in broad terms: Therapy was started in the mid-2010s for all patients, and atezolizumab 1,200 mg was administered intravenously every 3 weeks. TCR sequencing covered pretreatment tumor samples and matched, serially collected peripheral blood taken before and after atezolizumab treatment. Durable clinical benefit was defined as a progression-free survival longer than 6 months, and TCR features were additionally tested against progression-free survival and overall survival. The study was an exploratory multi-omic analysis of somatic, immune and clinical correlates of response to PD-L1 blockade with atezolizumab in urothelial cancer. About 90% of the 29 patients were males with bladder-origin urothelial cancer, and about 65% of the roughly 30 reported a prior smoking history. Blood samples yielded a median of about 150,000 T cells and tens of thousands of unique TCRs, with median clonality roughly 0.082. Blood samples were analyzed 3 weeks after the start of treatment (second dose) and 6 weeks after the start of treatment. In the same patients, pretreatment tumors underwent whole exome sequencing and RNA sequencing in addition to TCR sequencing. Durable clinical benefit was achieved by nine patients and was not achieved by 20 patients. An ECOG performance status of 0 or 1 was recorded for the patients, and 0 to 3 prior chemotherapy regimens had been received by the patients. Over 28 patients had pretreatment blood TCR-seq, about 24 had at least one posttreatment blood collection, and about 24 had tumor TCR-seq. Broader findings and caveats from the paper: Greater expansion of tumor-associated TCR clones in peripheral blood 3 weeks after the start of treatment was observed in patients with durable benefit (n of about 20, p = 0.022). Because the sample size was small (n ≈ 31) and many of the analyses were exploratory, the results are meant to be hypothesis-generating. Improved progression-free and overall survival was associated with having pretreatment peripheral blood TCR clonality below the median.

The CDR3 numbers 13 residues from cysteine through phenylalanine. The read is trimmed to its CDR3 DNA, 39 bases read in frame from base 1. The junction carries 7 bases between V and J, which are trimmed by 4 bases and 4 bases respectively. CDR1 and CDR2 are drawn from the germline V gene (reference sequence): SEHNR, FQNEAQ. Synthetic TCR analog templates were spiked into each PCR so that absolute template abundance could be estimated from read counts. The immunoSEQ assay used bias-controlled V and J gene primers to amplify TCRbeta CDR3 regions from genomic DNA. Rearranged TCRbeta segments were sequenced at approximately 20X coverage. The study's own analysis went as follows. Clustering was used to correct sequencing errors, and CDR3s were annotated against IMGT so that V, D and J genes could be assigned. Downstream analyses used only productive TCRbeta rearrangements and left out out-of-frame or stop-codon sequences. Clonality was computed as one minus Shannon entropy normalized by the log of the number of unique productive sequences. Fisher's exact test with Benjamini-Hochberg correction, using a cutoff of adjusted p below 0.01, was how clones that differed between time points or between blood and tumor were identified. This immuneACCESS table, as held by TCRdb, lists in-frame sequences with V and J called but not all clones. Of the missing ones, under half trace to an unresolved V gene in checked studies; the others have no known cause. V and J calls and clone size are copied from that table; D and trimming were computed from the DNA. This sample has about 43,000 clones in its table, and around 89% of those were observed once. Jointly, the top ten make up 13% to 15% of the sample.

This clonotype was obtained from a woman in her fifties or sixties with urothelial cancer. The chain employs TRBV7-9 and TRBJ2-2, with a tentative D gene TRBD2 over 5 matching bases. The starting material was PBMCs, obtained around atezolizumab (anti-PD-L1) treatment. The DNA is TGTGCCAGCAGCTCGACTACCACCGGGGAGCTGTTTTTT. It specifies CASSSTTTGELFF.